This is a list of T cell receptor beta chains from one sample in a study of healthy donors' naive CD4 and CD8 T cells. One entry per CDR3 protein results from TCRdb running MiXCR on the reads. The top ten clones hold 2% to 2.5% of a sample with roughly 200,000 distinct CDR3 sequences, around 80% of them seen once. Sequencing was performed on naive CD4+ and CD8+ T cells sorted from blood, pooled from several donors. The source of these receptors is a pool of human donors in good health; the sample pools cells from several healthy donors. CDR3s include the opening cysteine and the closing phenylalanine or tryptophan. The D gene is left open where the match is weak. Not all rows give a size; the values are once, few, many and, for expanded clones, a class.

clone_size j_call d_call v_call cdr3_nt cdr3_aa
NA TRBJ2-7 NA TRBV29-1 TGCAGCGTTGAAGGGATTCCGGGGGAGCAGTACTTC CSVEGIPGEQYF
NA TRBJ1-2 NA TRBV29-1 TGCAGCGTTGAGGCACGGATCGGGGACCTCTATGGCTACACCTTC CSVEARIGDLYGYTF
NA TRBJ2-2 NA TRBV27 TGTGCCAGCTCGTCAGGGAGATCCGGGGAGCTGTTTTTT CASSSGRSGELFF
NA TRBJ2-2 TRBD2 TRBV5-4 TGTGCCAGCAGACCGGGACTAGCAGGCACCGGGGAGCTGTTTTTT CASRPGLAGTGELFF
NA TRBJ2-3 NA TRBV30 TGTGCCTGCACCCTAGGGGGTACCGCAGATACGCAGTATTTT CACTLGGTADTQYF
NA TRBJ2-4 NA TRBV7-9 TGTGCCAGCAGCTTAGGCAGAAACATTCAGTACTTC CASSLGRNIQYF
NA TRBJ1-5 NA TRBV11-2 TGTGCCAGCAGCTTAGAAATGCATCAGCCCCAGCATTTT CASSLEMHQPQHF
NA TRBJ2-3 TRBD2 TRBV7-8 TGTGCCAGCAGCTTAAAACCGGGACTATCGATCGATACGCAGTATTTT CASSLKPGLSIDTQYF
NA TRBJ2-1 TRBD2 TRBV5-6 TGTGCCAGCAGCCAGGGACTAGCGGTAAATGAGCAGTTCTTC CASSQGLAVNEQFF
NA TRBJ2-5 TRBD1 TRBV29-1 TGCAGCGTTCTACGGGACAGAGAGGCCCAGTACTTC CSVLRDREAQYF
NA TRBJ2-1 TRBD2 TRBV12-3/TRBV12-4 TGTGCCAGCAGTCCCGGGACTAGCGGCTCCTACAATGAGCAGTTCTTC CASSPGTSGSYNEQFF
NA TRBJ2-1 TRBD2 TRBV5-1 TGCGCCAGCAGCTCCCTTTTGGCTAGCGGGGCCTCCTACAATGAGCAGTTCTTC CASSSLLASGASYNEQFF
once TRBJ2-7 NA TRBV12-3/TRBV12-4 TGTGCCAGCCAACTTCTCGGAGGAGGGGGGTACGAGCAGTACTTC CASQLLGGGGYEQYF
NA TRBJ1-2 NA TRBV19 TGTGCCAGTAGTATGGGCGGATCCAACTATGGCTACACCTTC CASSMGGSNYGYTF